What follows describes a single T cell receptor (beta chain). The antigen remains unidentified. The sample is drawn from a study of OX40 agonist ivuxolimab in advanced cancers. Study information: An agonistic human IgG2 monoclonal antibody against OX40 (CD134) was given.

Findings of the study overall: CD8+ T cells were the subset that, on average, had more expanded clones than CD4+.

Libraries were prepared by immunoSEQ multiplex PCR; TCRdb keeps only in-frame clonotypes and omits some of them. The sample has tens of thousands of clones, 92% seen once. The CDR3 covers 12 residues. In germline, CDR1 is LNHDA, CDR2 SQIVND (reference sequence). V dropped 4 bases and J dropped 5 bases, with 8 bases sitting between them. The J gene is TRBJ1-2, the V gene TRBV19, with unresolved D. Sequenced here: CD4+ or CD8+ T cells sorted from blood, sampled in a trial of the OX40 agonist ivuxolimab. The sequence was collected from an adult with an advanced solid tumor such as melanoma, head and neck, liver or kidney cancer. CDR3 coding DNA: TGTGCCAGTAGTACGGAAGGGTATGGCTACACCTTC. This codes for CASSTEGYGYTF.